This T cell receptor (beta chain) was recovered during a study of cytomegalovirus exposure and HLA in healthy donors. In the PCR, 60 Vbeta and 13 Jbeta primers were used. Method: immunoSEQ multiplex PCR; TCRdb's copy keeps in-frame clones and lacks some. The sample shows around 85,000 clones, around 77% of them seen only once. The CDR3 loop spans 12 amino acids. V was pared by 6 bases and J by 0 bases, with 5 bases between. Germline CDR1 SNHLY, CDR2 FYNNEI. The receptor was derived from a man aged 25 to 45 in good health and CMV-seronegative. The chain combines TRBV2 with TRBJ2-5; tentatively, D is TRBD2 (5 bases). The sequenced sample was PBMCs. CDR3 loop: CASRGDQETQYF. CDR3 bases: TGTGCCAGCAGGGGAGACCAAGAGACCCAGTACTTC.